This T cell receptor beta chain comes out of a study of PD-L1 blockade in urothelial cancer. The sample's time point: pretreatment peripheral blood. This clone has only a few counts. Profiling relied on immunoSEQ multiplex PCR, and the TCRdb table lists in-frame clones only, not all of them. The sample carries some 74,000 clones, around 81% recorded once. Germline values: CDR1 MDHEN, CDR2 SYDVKM. This CDR3 is 14 amino acids long. Germline trimming cut 5 bases from V and 8 bases from J; bases unmatched to any gene: 5. The sample here was PBMCs, taken around atezolizumab (anti-PD-L1) treatment. This chain joins TRBV28 and TRBJ2-4; 11 nucleotides agree with TRBD1. The receptor was isolated from a man aged 35-49 years with urothelial cancer. As DNA, the CDR3 is TGTGCCAGCAGTACCGGGACAGGGGGGGACATTCAGTACTTC. Protein: CASSTGTGGDIQYF.